Shown below are 13 T cell receptor beta chains from a single sample sequenced in a study of blood T cell repertoires in COVID-19. The repertoire was sequenced with immunoSEQ multiplex PCR; TCRdb's copy has only in-frame clones and lacks some. The sample has 250,000 to 350,000 clones; 70% to 90% are singletons. Source material: peripheral blood. These receptors were taken from a human donor with COVID-19, enrolled during active disease. The donor label of this sample is uncertain.

This clone was observed a few times. The rearrangement uses TRBV6-5 and TRBJ2-1; D is undetermined. The V end lost 4 bases, the J end lost 10 bases, and 14 bases lay between the germline ends. Per germline, CDR1 MNHEY and CDR2 SVGAGI. The CDR3 totals 13 residues. The CDR3 sequence: CASSLERLGEQFF. For the CDR3, the DNA is TGTGCCAGCAGTTTGGAGCGCCTCGGCGAGCAGTTCTTC.

The chain uses TRBV5-1 and TRBJ1-1; possibly TRBD1 for D (6 bases). Germline CDR1 SGHRS, CDR2 YFSETQ. CDR3 size: 16 residues. V gave up 2 bases and J gave up 1 base, with 15 bases separating them. The CDR3 region has the DNA TGCGCCAGCAGCTTTGGCCGGCGACAGGCGAACACTGAAGCTTTCTTT. This gives the protein CASSFGRRQANTEAFF.

This chain connects TRBV3-1 (or the pseudogene TRBV3-2) to TRBJ1-4; 10 nucleotides agree with TRBD1. The CDR3 sequence is 16 residues long. CDR1 and CDR2 from the germline V gene are LGHDT and YNNKEL (reference sequence). Trimming cost V 4 bases and J 7 bases; bases outside gene matches: 9. CDR3 nucleotide sequence: TGTGCCAGCAGCCGAAGACAGGGGGCAGGTGGTGAAAAACTGTTTTTT. It codes for CASSRRQGAGGEKLFF.

This clone was seen only a few times. This chain joins TRBV12-3 or TRBV12-4 and TRBJ1-5; D is possibly TRBD1 (6 bases). The CDR3 length is 13 residues. V was cut by 5 bases and J by 9 bases, with 14 bases left in between. The CDR3 is CASSGGHARPQHF. CDR3 bases: TGTGCCAGCAGTGGGGGACATGCGCGGCCCCAGCATTTT.

The rearrangement uses TRBV7-9 and TRBJ1-2; D uncertain. The CDR3 is 13 amino acids. Trimming removed 1 base from V and 8 bases from J, with 11 bases in between. Looked up from germline, CDR1 is SEHNR and CDR2 is FQNEAQ (reference sequence). This CDR3 is CASSLVTSRGYTF. CDR3 bases: TGTGCCAGCAGCTTAGTGACAAGTAGGGGCTACACCTTC.

The V gene is TRBV9, the J gene TRBJ1-2, with a tentative D call TRBD1 (6 bases). The CDR3 consists of 16 residues. Germline CDR1 reads SGDLS; CDR2 reads YYNGEE. The V and J ends lost 0 bases and 0 bases respectively, with 12 bases between them. The CDR3 reads CASSVDGAGANYGYTF. The CDR3, as DNA: TGTGCCAGCAGCGTAGACGGCGCAGGGGCTAACTATGGCTACACCTTC. The entire variable domain, with the rest obtained from reference TRBV9 and TRBJ1-2, is as follows: DSGVTQTPKHLITATGQRVTLRCSPRSGDLSVYWYQQSLDQGLQFLIQYYNGEERAKGNILERFSAQQFPDLHSELNLSSLELGDSALYFCASSVDGAGANYGYTFGSGTRLTVV.

This clone occurred once. In nucleotides, the CDR3 is TGTGCCAGCAGTTTATACAGCTACGAGCAGTACTTC. It is translated as CASSLYSYEQYF. The chain employs TRBV28 and TRBJ2-7; D is undetermined. CDR1 is MDHEN, CDR2 SYDVKM, per germline. Trimming pared 1 base from V and 3 bases from J, leaving 4 bases between. This CDR3 comprises 12 residues.

This clone is a singleton in its sample. The chain uses TRBV9 and TRBJ2-7; perhaps TRBD2 as D (6 bases). The length of the CDR3 is 14 residues. The germline V gene has CDR1 SGDLS and CDR2 YYNGEE. The V end lost 0 bases, the J end lost 2 bases, and 9 bases lay between the germline ends. CDR3 nucleotide sequence: TGTGCCAGCAGCGTAGATAGCGGCCCCTACGAGCAGTACTTC. Translated: CASSVDSGPYEQYF.

This clone was counted between two and nine times. The J gene is TRBJ1-2, the V gene TRBV29-1; 12 bases map to TRBD1. This CDR3 region has 15 residues. Germline lookup yields CDR1 SQVTM and CDR2 ANQGSEA. V was pared by 6 bases and J by 7 bases, with 12 bases of the junction left unmatched. This CDR3 reads CSVGGEGQGARGYTF. The CDR3 DNA is TGCAGCGTAGGCGGAGAGGGACAGGGGGCGCGTGGCTACACCTTC.

The chain recombines TRBV6-2 or TRBV6-3 with TRBJ1-5; 9 nucleotides match TRBD1. CDR1 is MNHEY, CDR2 SVGEGT, per germline. Trimming cost V 6 bases and J 1 base; bases outside gene matches: 4. The CDR3 contains 15 residues. CDR3 nucleotides: TGTGCCAGCAGCCTGGACAGGGGAAGCAATCAGCCCCAGCATTTT. As protein: CASSLDRGSNQPQHF.

The chain uses TRBV25-1 and TRBJ1-6; unclear D gene. Germline V gives CDR1 MGHDK, CDR2 SYGVNS. This CDR3 spans 14 amino acids. With 6 bases removed from V and 0 bases from J, the gap between germline ends came to 6 bases. This CDR3 is CASSLSSYNSPLHF. The CDR3, as DNA: TGTGCCAGCAGCCTAAGCTCCTATAATTCACCCCTCCACTTT.

The gene calls are TRBV30 and TRBJ1-4, with 8 nucleotides matching TRBD1. The germline CDR1 and CDR2 sequences are GTSNPN and SVGIG (reference sequence). The CDR3 is made up of 13 amino acids. The V and J ends lost 3 bases and 8 bases, in that order; junction bases with no gene match: 5. In nucleotides, the CDR3 is TGTGCCTGGAGGACAGGGGTAGAAGAAAAACTGTTTTTT. It yields the protein CAWRTGVEEKLFF.

The chain employs TRBV25-1 and TRBJ2-7; TRBD2 matches at 8 bases. With V trimmed by 5 bases and J by 3 bases, 9 bases remained unmatched. The CDR3 totals 15 residues. The germline V gene encodes CDR1 MGHDK and CDR2 SYGVNS. The CDR3 region is CASSRGVAGLYEQYF. The CDR3 nucleotides read TGTGCCAGCAGTCGTGGGGTAGCGGGACTCTACGAGCAGTACTTC.